This T cell receptor beta chain appears in the sequencing data of a study of blood T cell repertoires in COVID-19. Libraries were prepared by immunoSEQ multiplex PCR; TCRdb keeps only in-frame clonotypes and omits some of them. This sample has 300,000 to 350,000 clones, with about 90% found just once. Deletions cut 6 bases from V and 0 bases from J, with 6 bases between. The length of the CDR3 is 13 residues. Germline-derived CDR1 and CDR2 are LGHNT and FRNRAP. The V call is TRBV12-5, the J call TRBJ2-1; D is undetermined. The sample taken for sequencing was peripheral blood. This receptor was identified in a woman between 40 and 55 years old with COVID-19, enrolled during active disease. The CDR3 region has the DNA TGTGCTAGTGGAGCGAGCTCCTACAATGAGCAGTTCTTC. Translated, it gives CASGASSYNEQFF.